Below, one T cell receptor beta chain is given with its context. Its matching antigen is unknown. These data originate in a study of Graves' ophthalmopathy and Graves' hyperthyroidism. Study results and caveats: The model predicted ophthalmopathy progression with more than 70% sensitivity and around 72% specificity. Among thyroid clonotypes expanded above 0.001 frequency, most also appeared in blood. Using 13 signatures, a model distinguished ophthalmopathy from stable hyperthyroidism, reaching about 89% sensitivity and 70% to 83% specificity.

The germline V gene has CDR1 SGDLS and CDR2 YYNGEE. The CDR3 extends over 15 amino acids. The study amplified TCR beta CDR3 regions using RNA transcripts. In the first round, RT-PCR was carried out with HTBI primers, and a multiplex PCR formed the second round. Using its own MiXCR run on the multiplex PCR reads, TCRdb lists one record per CDR3 protein. The sample contains around 50,000 distinct CDR3 sequences, 50% to 65% of which appear only once. The V and J genes are TRBV9 and TRBJ2-1; a possible D gene is TRBD2 (5 bases). The sample was peripheral blood. This receptor was taken from an adult man with Graves' ophthalmopathy. Here the CDR3 DNA reads TGTGCTAGTGCGGCTAGCTGGGGATATGGGAATGAGCAGTTCTTC. Encoded protein: CASAASWGYGNEQFF.